A single T cell receptor beta chain is shown here with its context. Its antigen remains unknown. The CDR3 is cut off 3 residues early in the read; its end comes from the germline J gene. This specimen belongs to a study of T cell clonality in common variable immunodeficiency. The study, taken as a whole, reports: The cause of increased CVID clonality remains unclear without subpopulation sequencing. Patient heterogeneity in the CVID cohort limited correlations between repertoire features and clinical complications. Compared with healthy controls, CVID subjects showed increased TCRbeta clonality, mostly in about a third.

Sequencing input was equivalent genomic DNA from CVID and controls. The protocol was immunoSEQ multiplex PCR, while the TCRdb copy is restricted to in-frame clones and leaves out a portion. This sample has some 38,000 clones and no singletons, with approximately 8.8% in the ten largest. The length of the CDR3 is 15 residues. Germline lookup yields CDR1 SGHTA and CDR2 FQGNSA. The material sequenced was peripheral blood mononuclear cells. The TCR originated in a person aged 18-69 years in good health. This sequence joins TRBV7-2 and TRBJ2-3, with 9 positions matching TRBD2. CDR3 DNA, as far as it was read: TGTGCCAGCAGCTCCCTAGCGGGGAGACAAGAGACG. Amino acids: CASSSLAGRQET. The entire CDR3 sequence reads CASSSLAGRQETQYF.